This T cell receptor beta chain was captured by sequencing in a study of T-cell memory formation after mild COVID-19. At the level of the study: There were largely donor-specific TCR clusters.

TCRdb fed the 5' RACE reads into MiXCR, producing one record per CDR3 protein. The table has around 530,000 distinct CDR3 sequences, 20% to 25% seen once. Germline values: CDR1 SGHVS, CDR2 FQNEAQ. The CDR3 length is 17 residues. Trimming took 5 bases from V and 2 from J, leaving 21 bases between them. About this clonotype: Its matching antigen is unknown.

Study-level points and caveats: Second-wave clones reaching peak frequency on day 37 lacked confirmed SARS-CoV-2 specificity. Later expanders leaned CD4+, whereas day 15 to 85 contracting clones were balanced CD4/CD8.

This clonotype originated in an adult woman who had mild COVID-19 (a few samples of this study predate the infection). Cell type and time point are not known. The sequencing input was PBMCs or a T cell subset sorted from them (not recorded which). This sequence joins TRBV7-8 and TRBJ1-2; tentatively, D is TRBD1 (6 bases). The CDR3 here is CASSPGDPTGRNYGYTF. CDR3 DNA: TGTGCCAGCAGCCCCGGGGACCCGACAGGCAGGAACTATGGCTACACCTTC.